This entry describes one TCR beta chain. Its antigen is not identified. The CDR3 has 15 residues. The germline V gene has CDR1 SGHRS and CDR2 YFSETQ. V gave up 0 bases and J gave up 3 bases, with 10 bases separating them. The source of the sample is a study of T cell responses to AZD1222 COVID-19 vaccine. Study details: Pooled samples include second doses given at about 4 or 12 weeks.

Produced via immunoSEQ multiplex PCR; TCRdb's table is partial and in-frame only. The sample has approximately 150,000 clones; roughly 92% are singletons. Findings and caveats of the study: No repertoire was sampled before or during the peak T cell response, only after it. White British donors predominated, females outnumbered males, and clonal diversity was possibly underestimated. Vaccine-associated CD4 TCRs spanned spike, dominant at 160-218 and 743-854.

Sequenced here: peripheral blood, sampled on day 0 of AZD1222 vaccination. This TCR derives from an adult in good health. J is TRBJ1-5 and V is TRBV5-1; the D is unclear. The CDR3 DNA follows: TGCGCCAGCAGCTTGGCCCCGGGTTCCAATCAGCCCCAGCATTTT. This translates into CASSLAPGSNQPQHF.